Listed below are T cell receptor beta chains from one sample, sequenced in a study of CD8 T cells in Susac syndrome. TCRdb called the immunoSEQ multiplex PCR reads again in MiXCR, with one record for every CDR3 protein. The table shows approximately 190,000 distinct CDR3 sequences, with roughly 91% occurring only once. Specimen: CD4+ T cells from PBMCs. These receptors came from a human donor with Susac syndrome. Both conserved end residues are part of each CDR3. The size entry is marked missing in some rows and otherwise reads once, few, many or a size class.

>TRBV19|TRBJ1-4|NA
CASKVREKLFF
>TRBV6-1|TRBJ2-3|NA
CASSELAGVTDTQYF
>TRBV11-2|TRBJ1-2|few
CASSLDRQNYGYTF
>TRBV12-3/TRBV12-4|TRBJ2-2|NA
CASSLKGTGELFF
>TRBV18|TRBJ2-7|NA
CASSIGLAVYEQYF
>TRBV20-1|TRBJ2-5|NA
CSARDGLAGGPGPETQYF
>TRBV20-1|TRBJ2-7|NA
CSARDVTGSPYEQYF
>TRBV29-1|TRBJ1-1|NA
CSVARRLGTEAFF
>TRBV5-8|TRBJ2-7|NA
CASSSRRGRAYEQYF
>TRBV29-1|TRBJ1-5|once
CSVRGDNSNQPQHF
>TRBV20-1|TRBJ1-4|NA
CSAQKGGVGEKLFF
>TRBV11-2|TRBJ2-7|NA
CASSLGLGGTYEQYF
>TRBV12-3/TRBV12-4|TRBJ1-2|NA
CASSSGDFGYTF
>TRBV28|TRBJ2-7|NA
CATRLAGGHEQYF
>TRBV6-8|TRBJ1-6|NA
CASSTRTGSSYNSPLHF
>TRBV6-5|TRBJ1-2|NA
CASSYSTGGYTF
>TRBV29-1|TRBJ1-1|NA
CSVEPGMGTEAFF
>TRBV11-2|TRBJ2-2|NA
CASSSAAGGSGELFF
>TRBV4-1|TRBJ1-4|NA
CASSLKQGFNEKLFF
>TRBV20-1|TRBJ2-7|NA
CSARGTGKAYEQYF
>TRBV3-1|TRBJ2-7|few
CASSQGATTYEQYF
>TRBV20-1|TRBJ1-1|NA
CSASDRGRSDTEAFF
>TRBV3-1|TRBJ2-2|NA
CASSRAGTSGELFF
>TRBV30|TRBJ1-2|NA
CAWRGQGFVWGYTF
>TRBV5-1|TRBJ2-7|NA
CASSLPSYEQYF
>TRBV18|TRBJ1-1|NA
CASSPWTGRSATEAFF
>TRBV3-1|TRBJ1-2|few
CASSQDSAGNYYGYTF
>TRBV3-1|TRBJ2-1|NA
CASSQLFLASTYNEQFF
>TRBV11-2|TRBJ1-1|NA
CASSPGQGNAEAFF
>TRBV3-1|TRBJ2-3|NA
CASSQDWISTDTQYF
>TRBV28|TRBJ2-7|NA
CASSLPGVGEQYF
>TRBV20-1|TRBJ1-5|NA
CSASLAGGTFSNQPQHF